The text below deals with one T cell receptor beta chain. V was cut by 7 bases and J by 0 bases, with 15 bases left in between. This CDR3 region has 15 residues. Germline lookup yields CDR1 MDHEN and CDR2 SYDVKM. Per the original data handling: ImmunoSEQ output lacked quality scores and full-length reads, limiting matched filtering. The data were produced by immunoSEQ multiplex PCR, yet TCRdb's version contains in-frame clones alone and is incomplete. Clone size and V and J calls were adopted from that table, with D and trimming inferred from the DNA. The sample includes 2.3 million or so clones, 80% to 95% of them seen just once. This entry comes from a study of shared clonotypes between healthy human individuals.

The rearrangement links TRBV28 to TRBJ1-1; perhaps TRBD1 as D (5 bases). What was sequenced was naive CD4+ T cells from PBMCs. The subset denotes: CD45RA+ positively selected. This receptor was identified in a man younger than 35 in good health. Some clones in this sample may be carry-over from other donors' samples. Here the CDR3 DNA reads TGTGCCAGCATTCCCTCGAAGGGGATGAACACTGAAGCTTTCTTT. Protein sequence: CASIPSKGMNTEAFF.